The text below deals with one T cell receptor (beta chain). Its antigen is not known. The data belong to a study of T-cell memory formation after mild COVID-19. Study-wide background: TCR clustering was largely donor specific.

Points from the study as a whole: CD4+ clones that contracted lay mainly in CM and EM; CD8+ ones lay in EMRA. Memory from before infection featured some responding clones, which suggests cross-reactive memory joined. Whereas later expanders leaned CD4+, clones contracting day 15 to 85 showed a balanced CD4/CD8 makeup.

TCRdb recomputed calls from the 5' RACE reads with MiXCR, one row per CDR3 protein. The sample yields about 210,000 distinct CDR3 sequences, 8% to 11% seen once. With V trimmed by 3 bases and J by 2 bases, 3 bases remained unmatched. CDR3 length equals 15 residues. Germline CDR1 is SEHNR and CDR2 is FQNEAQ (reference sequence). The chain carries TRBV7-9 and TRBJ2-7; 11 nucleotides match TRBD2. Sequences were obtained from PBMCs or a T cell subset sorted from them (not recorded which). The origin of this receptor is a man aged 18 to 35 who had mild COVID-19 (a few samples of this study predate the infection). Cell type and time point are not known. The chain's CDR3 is CASSLASGGTYEQYF. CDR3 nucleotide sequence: TGTGCCAGCAGCTTGGCTAGCGGGGGGACCTACGAGCAGTACTTC.